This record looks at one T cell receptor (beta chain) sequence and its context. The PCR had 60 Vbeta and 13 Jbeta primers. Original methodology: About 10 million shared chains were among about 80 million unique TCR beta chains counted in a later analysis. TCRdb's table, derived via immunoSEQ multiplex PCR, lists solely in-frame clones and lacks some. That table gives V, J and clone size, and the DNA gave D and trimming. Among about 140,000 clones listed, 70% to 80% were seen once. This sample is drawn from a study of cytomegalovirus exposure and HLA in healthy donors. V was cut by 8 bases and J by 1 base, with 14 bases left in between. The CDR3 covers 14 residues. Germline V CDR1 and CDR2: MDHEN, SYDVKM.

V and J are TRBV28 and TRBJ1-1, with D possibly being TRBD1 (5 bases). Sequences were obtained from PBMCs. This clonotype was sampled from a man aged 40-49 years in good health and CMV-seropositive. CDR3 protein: CASRLQGTNTEAFF. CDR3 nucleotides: TGTGCCAGCCGCTTGCAGGGAACGAACACTGAAGCTTTCTTT.